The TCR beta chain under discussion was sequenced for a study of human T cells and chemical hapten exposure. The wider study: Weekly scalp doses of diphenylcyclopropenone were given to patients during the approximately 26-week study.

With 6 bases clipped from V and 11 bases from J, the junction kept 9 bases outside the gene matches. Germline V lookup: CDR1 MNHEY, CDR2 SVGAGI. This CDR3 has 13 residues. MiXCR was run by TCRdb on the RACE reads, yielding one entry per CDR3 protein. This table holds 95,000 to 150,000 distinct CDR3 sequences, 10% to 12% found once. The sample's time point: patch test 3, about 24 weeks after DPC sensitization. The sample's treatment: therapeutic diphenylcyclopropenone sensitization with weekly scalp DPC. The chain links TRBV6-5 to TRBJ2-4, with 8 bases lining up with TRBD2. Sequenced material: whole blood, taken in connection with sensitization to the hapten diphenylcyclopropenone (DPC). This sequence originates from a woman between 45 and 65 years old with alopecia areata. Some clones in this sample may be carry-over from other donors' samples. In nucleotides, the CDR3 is TGTGCCAGCAGCACCCGGACTAGCTGGGTTCAGTACTTC. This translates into CASSTRTSWVQYF.